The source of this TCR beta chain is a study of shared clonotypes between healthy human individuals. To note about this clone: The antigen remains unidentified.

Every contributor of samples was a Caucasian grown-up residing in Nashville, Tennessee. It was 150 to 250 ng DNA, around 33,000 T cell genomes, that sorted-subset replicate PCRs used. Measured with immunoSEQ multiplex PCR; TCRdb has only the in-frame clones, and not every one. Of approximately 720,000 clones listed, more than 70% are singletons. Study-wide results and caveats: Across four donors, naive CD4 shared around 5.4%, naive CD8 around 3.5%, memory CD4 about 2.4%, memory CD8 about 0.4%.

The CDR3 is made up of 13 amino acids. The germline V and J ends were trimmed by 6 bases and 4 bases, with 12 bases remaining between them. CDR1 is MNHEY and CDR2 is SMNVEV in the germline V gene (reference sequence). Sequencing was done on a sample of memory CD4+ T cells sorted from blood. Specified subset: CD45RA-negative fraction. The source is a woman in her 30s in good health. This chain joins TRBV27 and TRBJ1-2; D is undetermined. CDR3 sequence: CASRAGSGYGYTF. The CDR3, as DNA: TGTGCCAGCAGAGCCGGAAGCGGCTATGGCTACACCTTC.